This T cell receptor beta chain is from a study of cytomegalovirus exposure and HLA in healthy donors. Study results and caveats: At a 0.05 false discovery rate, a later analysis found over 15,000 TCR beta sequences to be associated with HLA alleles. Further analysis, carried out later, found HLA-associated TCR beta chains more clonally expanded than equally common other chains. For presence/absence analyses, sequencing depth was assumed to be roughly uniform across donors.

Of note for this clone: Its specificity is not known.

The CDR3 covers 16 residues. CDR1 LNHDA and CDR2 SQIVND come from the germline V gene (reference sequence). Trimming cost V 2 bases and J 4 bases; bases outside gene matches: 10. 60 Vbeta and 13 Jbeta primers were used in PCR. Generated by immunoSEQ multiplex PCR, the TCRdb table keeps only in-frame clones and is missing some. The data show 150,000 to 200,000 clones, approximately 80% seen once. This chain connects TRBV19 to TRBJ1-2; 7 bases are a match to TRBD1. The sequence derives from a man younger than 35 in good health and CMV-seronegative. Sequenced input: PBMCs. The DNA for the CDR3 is TGTGCCAGTAGTATAAAAGAGACAGGGAGGCGCTATGGCTACACCTTC. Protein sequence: CASSIKETGRRYGYTF.